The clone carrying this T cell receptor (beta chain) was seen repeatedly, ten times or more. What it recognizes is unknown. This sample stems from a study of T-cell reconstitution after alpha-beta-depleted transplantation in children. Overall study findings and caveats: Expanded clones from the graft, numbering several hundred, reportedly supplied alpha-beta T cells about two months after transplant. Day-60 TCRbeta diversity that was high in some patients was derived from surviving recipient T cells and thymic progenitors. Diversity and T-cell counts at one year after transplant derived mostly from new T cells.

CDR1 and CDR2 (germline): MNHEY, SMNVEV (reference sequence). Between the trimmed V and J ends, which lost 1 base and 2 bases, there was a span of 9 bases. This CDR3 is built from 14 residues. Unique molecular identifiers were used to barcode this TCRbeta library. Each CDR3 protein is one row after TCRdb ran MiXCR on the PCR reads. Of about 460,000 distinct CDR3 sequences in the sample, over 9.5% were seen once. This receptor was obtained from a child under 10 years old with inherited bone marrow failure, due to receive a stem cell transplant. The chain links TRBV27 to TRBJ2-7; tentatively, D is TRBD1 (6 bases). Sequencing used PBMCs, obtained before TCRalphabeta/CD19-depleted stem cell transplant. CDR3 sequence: CASSLLGTTYEQYF. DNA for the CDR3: TGTGCCAGCAGTTTATTGGGGACAACCTACGAGCAGTACTTC.